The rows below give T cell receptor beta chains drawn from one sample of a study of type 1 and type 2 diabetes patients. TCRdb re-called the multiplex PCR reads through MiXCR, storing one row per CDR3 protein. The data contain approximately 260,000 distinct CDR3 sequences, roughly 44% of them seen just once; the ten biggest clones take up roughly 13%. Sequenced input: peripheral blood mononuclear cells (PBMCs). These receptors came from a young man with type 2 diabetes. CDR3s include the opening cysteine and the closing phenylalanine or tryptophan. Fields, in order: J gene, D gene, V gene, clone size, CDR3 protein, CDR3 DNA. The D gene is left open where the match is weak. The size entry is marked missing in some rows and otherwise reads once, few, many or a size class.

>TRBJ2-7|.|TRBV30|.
CAWASGLREQYF
TGTGCCTGGGCCTCAGGGTTGCGCGAGCAGTACTTC
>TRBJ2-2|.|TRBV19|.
CASSMTPPGASPGELFF
TGTGCCAGTAGTATGACCCCCCCAGGGGCATCTCCCGGGGAGCTGTTTTTT
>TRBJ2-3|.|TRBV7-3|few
CASSMNPGTDTQYF
TGTGCCAGCAGCATGAACCCGGGCACAGATACGCAGTATTTT
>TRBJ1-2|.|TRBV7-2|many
CASSLAPGRNYGYTF
TGTGCCAGCAGCTTAGCCCCAGGGAGAAACTATGGCTACACCTTC
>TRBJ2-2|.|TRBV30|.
CAWSDPNRAGELFF
TGTGCCTGGAGTGACCCTAACAGGGCCGGGGAGCTGTTTTTT
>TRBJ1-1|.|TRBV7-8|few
CASSLVGPTEAFF
TGTGCCAGCAGCTTAGTCGGCCCCACTGAAGCTTTCTTT
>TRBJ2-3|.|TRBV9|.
CASSVEVGDTQYF
TGTGCCAGCAGCGTAGAGGTTGGGGATACGCAGTATTTT
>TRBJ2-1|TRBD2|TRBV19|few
CASRERGGAIGGEQFF
TGTGCCAGTAGAGAACGCGGGGGGGCGATAGGTGGTGAGCAGTTCTTC
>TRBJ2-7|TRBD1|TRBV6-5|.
CASSLKGQGSYEQYF
TGTGCCAGCAGTTTGAAGGGACAGGGCTCCTACGAGCAGTACTTC
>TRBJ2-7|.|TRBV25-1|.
CASSPTGEFYEQYF
TGTGCCAGCTCACCAACGGGGGAGTTCTACGAGCAGTACTTC
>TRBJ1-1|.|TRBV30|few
CAWTSSMNTEAFF
TGTGCCTGGACAAGCAGTATGAACACTGAAGCTTTCTTT
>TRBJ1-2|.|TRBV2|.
CASSWGASNYGYTF
TGTGCCAGCAGTTGGGGGGCTAGTAACTATGGCTACACCTTC